The T cell receptor (beta chain) under discussion was sequenced for a study of T cells in lung cancer brain metastases. In the study overall: Most patients, about 90% of the roughly 20, got no therapy between primary and metastasis resection. General study findings and limits: Unique productive clones were significantly fewer in brain metastases: median approximately 1,600 versus 4,100.

A note on this clone: Its antigen is unidentified.

The ends were cut back, 3 bases at V and 2 bases at J, with 14 bases in the middle. Germline CDR1 MNHNS, CDR2 SASEGT. This CDR3 spans 15 amino acids. Sequencing used immunoSEQ multiplex PCR; TCRdb keeps in-frame clones, though not all of them. Counted here are under 1,000 clones, roughly 93% occurring once; the ten biggest clones make up less than 4%. The J gene is TRBJ2-7, the V gene TRBV6-1, with D hard to call. Input material: tumor tissue from the primary lung tumor. The source is a woman aged 40 to 50 with non-small cell lung cancer. Written as DNA, the CDR3 is TGTGCCAGCAGTGAGTTAGTAAACGCTGCCTACGAGCAGTACTTC. Encoded protein: CASSELVNAAYEQYF.